These 2 T cell receptor beta chains originate from one sample sequenced in a study of long-term antiretroviral therapy in people with HIV. Runs used v3.0 of the immunoSEQ assay and were done at survey level. Sequencing used immunoSEQ multiplex PCR; TCRdb keeps in-frame clones, though not all of them. The table lists approximately 20,000 clones, about 85% of them singletons. Material: unsorted PBMCs, obtained 1.6 years after starting antiretroviral therapy. These TCRs come from a man aged 40-49 years with HIV.

This clone showed up just once. This chain links TRBV19 with TRBJ2-3; no firm D call. The CDR3 runs 15 residues. V gave up 5 bases and J gave up 2 bases, with 14 bases separating them. Germline CDR1 LNHDA, CDR2 SQIVND (reference sequence). DNA of the CDR3: TGTGCCAGTAGTCTCGACGGCTTTCCCACAGATACGCAGTATTTT. It specifies CASSLDGFPTDTQYF.

The chain carries TRBV5-6 and TRBJ2-1, with 7 bases identical to TRBD1. Germline V gene lookup returns CDR1 SGHDT and CDR2 YYEEEE. With 6 bases clipped from V and 2 bases from J, the junction kept 11 bases outside the gene matches. This CDR3 spans 16 amino acids. The CDR3 protein is CASTRGGLSPYNEQFF. The CDR3 nucleotides are TGTGCCAGCACCCGAGGGGGCCTTAGTCCCTACAATGAGCAGTTCTTC.